The next 9 T cell receptor beta chains were all read from a single sample in a study of blood T cell repertoires in COVID-19. Clones were sequenced by immunoSEQ multiplex PCR, and TCRdb holds only the in-frame ones, with some missing. The table has 220,000 or so clones, 84% seen once. Input material: PBMCs or T cells enriched from blood (not recorded which). The receptors come from a middle-aged woman who had recovered from COVID-19.

CDR3 region: CATLPTGVSHGYTF. The CDR3 nucleotides are TGTGCCACCCTTCCGACAGGGGTAAGTCATGGCTACACCTTC. The chain uses TRBV24-1 and TRBJ1-2; 8 bases line up with TRBD1. The CDR3 has 14 amino acids. Germline CDR1 is KGHDR and CDR2 is SFDVKD. V shed 9 bases, J shed 6 bases, and the junction held 11 bases outside the gene matches.

V usage is TRBV7-2 and J usage is TRBJ2-7; 9 bases fit TRBD2. CDR1 and CDR2 (germline): SGHTA, FQGNSA. The length of the CDR3 is 15 residues. With 1 base clipped from V and 2 bases from J, the junction kept 3 bases outside the gene matches. The CDR3 DNA sequence: TGTGCCAGCAGCTTAGTGCTAGCGGGAACCTACGAGCAGTACTTC. Amino acids: CASSLVLAGTYEQYF.

The CDR3 loop reads CASRQTGDSGNTIYF. The CDR3 nucleotides read TGCGCCAGCAGGCAGACAGGGGACTCTGGAAACACCATATATTTT. J is TRBJ1-3 and V is TRBV5-1; 8 positions agree with TRBD1. The CDR3 runs to 15 residues. The V segment lost 5 bases and the J segment 0 bases; nucleotides outside the gene matches: 4. From germline, CDR1 is SGHRS and CDR2 YFSETQ.

This chain links TRBV11-3 with TRBJ2-1; D call uncertain. Germline-derived CDR1 and CDR2 are SGHNT and YENEEA. Trimming cost V 7 bases and J 1 base, with 14 bases left between them. The CDR3 covers 15 residues. The CDR3 sequence: CASTVATTSYNEQFF. CDR3 nucleotide sequence: TGTGCCAGCACCGTAGCCACGACGTCCTACAATGAGCAGTTCTTC.

This clone was seen only once. The rearrangement uses TRBV18 and TRBJ2-1; TRBD2 agrees at 8 bases. Germline V gene data show CDR1 as KGHSH and CDR2 as LQKENI. CDR3 size: 15 residues. V dropped 2 bases and J dropped 4; count of bases not matched to a gene: 4. The CDR3 loop reads CASSPGTSTYNEQFF. The CDR3 DNA follows: TGTGCCAGCTCACCAGGGACTAGTACTTACAATGAGCAGTTCTTC. The complete variable domain, with remaining parts taken from reference TRBV18 and TRBJ2-1, reads NAGVMQNPRHLVRRRGQEARLRCSPMKGHSHVYWYRQLPEEGLKFMVYLQKENIIDESGMPKERFSAEFPKEGPSILRIQQVVRGDSAAYFCASSPGTSTYNEQFFGPGTRLTVL.

The V gene is TRBV12-3 or TRBV12-4, the J gene TRBJ1-2, with D tentatively TRBD1 (5 bases). V lost 5 bases and J 9 bases, leaving 16 bases between the germline ends. This CDR3 region has 13 residues. The DNA of the CDR3 is TGTGCCAGCAGTCGGGGGGAGGGCCTCAGCTACACCTTC. Translating gives CASSRGEGLSYTF.

This chain joins TRBV7-3 and TRBJ2-2; 8 positions match TRBD1. Per the germline V gene, CDR1 is SGHTA and CDR2 is FQGTGA. With 5 bases clipped from V and 6 bases from J, the junction kept 5 bases outside the gene matches. CDR3 size: 14 residues. The CDR3 DNA is TGTGCCAGCAGCAGGGGACAGGAGGCCGGGGAGCTGTTTTTT. It codes for CASSRGQEAGELFF.

V usage is TRBV24-1 and J usage is TRBJ1-6; 8 bases agree with TRBD1. This CDR3 contains 15 residues. Per the germline V gene, CDR1 is KGHDR and CDR2 is SFDVKD. With 9 bases clipped from V and 7 bases from J, the junction kept 10 bases outside the gene matches. In DNA, the CDR3 is TGTGCCACCCGGGAAACGGACAGGGAAAATTCACCCCTCCACTTT. Translating gives CATRETDRENSPLHF.

V usage is TRBV3-1 (or the pseudogene TRBV3-2) and J usage is TRBJ2-3, with 9 bases fitting TRBD2. This CDR3 contains 14 residues. The germline V gene encodes CDR1 LGHDT and CDR2 YNNKEL (reference sequence). Unmatched junction bases numbered 7, after V lost 8 bases and J lost 4 bases. The CDR3 sequence: CASRAGGPPDTQYF. CDR3 nucleotides: TGTGCCAGCCGGGCGGGAGGGCCTCCAGATACGCAGTATTTT.